This TCR beta chain appears in the sequencing data of a study of blood T cell repertoires in COVID-19. The overall study: Samples of COVID-19 (acute and convalescent) were obtained from the United States, Italy and Spain.

There are 13 residues in the CDR3. V was shortened by 7 bases and J by 4 bases, with 13 bases between the two germline ends. Here immunoSEQ multiplex PCR was the method, and the copy in TCRdb shows in-frame clones only, minus some. The sample yields 120,000 or so clones, roughly four fifths seen once. Specimen: peripheral blood. The genes are TRBV12-3 or TRBV12-4 and TRBJ1-2; D gene uncertain. The clonotype originates from a human donor in a cohort sampled during active COVID-19. The CDR3 sequence is CASTLGGLYGYTF. The CDR3 DNA sequence: TGTGCCAGCACCCTAGGAGGCCTCTATGGCTACACCTTC.